A selection of T cell receptor beta chains follows, all from one sample in a study of cytomegalovirus exposure and HLA in healthy donors. Profiled with immunoSEQ multiplex PCR; TCRdb holds only in-frame clones, not every one. Here the sample spans about 120,000 clones, under 70% being singletons. Sequences were obtained from PBMCs. The receptors derive from a man aged 25 to 45 in good health and CMV-seropositive. CDR3s include the opening cysteine and the closing phenylalanine or tryptophan. D genes are given only for firm matches. Clone size appears in some rows only: once, few, many, or a class for an expanded clone.

TRBV19,once,-,TRBJ1-3,CASSIIEGSGNTIYF,TGTGCCAGTAGTATAATCGAGGGCTCTGGAAACACCATATATTTT
TRBV5-6,-,-,TRBJ1-1,CASSLGGRTEAFF,TGTGCCAGCAGCTTGGGGGGGCGCACTGAAGCTTTCTTT
TRBV29-1,-,TRBD1,TRBJ1-2,CSVTDRGKGGANYGYTF,TGCAGCGTAACGGACAGGGGGAAGGGGGGCGCTAACTATGGCTACACCTTC
TRBV6-5,-,TRBD1,TRBJ2-5,CASSPRAQGAGTQYF,TGTGCCAGCAGCCCCCGGGCCCAGGGGGCTGGGACCCAGTACTTC
TRBV5-1,-,TRBD1,TRBJ2-1,CASSPRGLASYNEQFF,TGCGCCAGCAGCCCGAGGGGGCTGGCTTCCTACAATGAGCAGTTCTTC
TRBV7-7,few,-,TRBJ2-2,CASSPQGGATGELFF,TGTGCTAGCAGCCCTCAGGGGGGCGCGACCGGGGAGCTGTTTTTT
TRBV28,-,TRBD1,TRBJ1-2,CASSPGTGAFYGYTF,TGTGCCAGCAGTCCGGGGACAGGGGCGTTCTATGGCTACACCTTC
TRBV5-1,few,-,TRBJ2-3,CASSAYGTPRADTQYF,TGCGCCAGCAGCGCCTACGGGACTCCGAGGGCAGATACGCAGTATTTT
TRBV7-8,once,TRBD2,TRBJ2-1,CASSSLAGVKDDEQFF,TGTGCCAGCAGCTCCCTAGCGGGGGTAAAGGACGATGAGCAGTTCTTC
TRBV15,-,-,TRBJ1-2,CATSPSRGNGYTF,TGTGCCACCAGCCCCAGTCGAGGGAATGGCTACACCTTC
TRBV19,-,TRBD1,TRBJ2-5,CASSPTGVEETQYF,TGTGCCAGTAGTCCCACAGGGGTGGAAGAGACCCAGTACTTC
TRBV29-1,-,-,TRBJ1-2,CSVAAELNYGYTF,TGCAGCGTTGCTGCGGAGCTTAACTATGGCTACACCTTC
TRBV19,-,TRBD1,TRBJ2-1,CASSIPGGQGLIGNEQFF,TGTGCCAGTAGTATCCCTGGGGGACAGGGGTTAATAGGTAATGAGCAGTTCTTC
TRBV6-1,-,TRBD1,TRBJ1-2,CASSEGTGHYGYTF,TGTGCCAGCAGTGAAGGGACAGGTCACTATGGCTACACCTTC
TRBV27,few,TRBD1,TRBJ2-7,CASSLWTGYEQYF,TGTGCCAGCAGTTTATGGACAGGGTACGAGCAGTACTTC
TRBV7-2,-,-,TRBJ2-7,CASSLRGGDTYEQYF,TGTGCCAGCAGCTTAAGGGGCGGGGATACCTACGAGCAGTACTTC
TRBV19,-,-,TRBJ1-5,CASSMRQGNSNQPQHF,TGTGCCAGTAGTATGAGGCAGGGCAATAGCAATCAGCCCCAGCATTTT
TRBV19,-,-,TRBJ1-2,CASSPPGSLGKEGYTF,TGTGCCAGTAGCCCCCCGGGATCCCTAGGCAAGGAAGGCTACACCTTC
TRBV7-8,few,-,TRBJ1-5,CASSPRGIGNQPQHF,TGTGCCAGCAGCCCTAGGGGGATTGGCAATCAGCCCCAGCATTTT
TRBV19,-,-,TRBJ2-5,CASSIRRVHQETQYF,TGTGCCAGTAGTATCCGCAGGGTTCACCAAGAGACCCAGTACTTC
TRBV28,-,-,TRBJ1-5,CASSLSMNQPQHF,TGTGCCAGCAGTTTATCAATGAATCAGCCCCAGCATTTT
TRBV7-8,once,-,TRBJ2-1,CASSGGGGSRDEQFF,TGTGCCAGCAGCGGGGGGGGCGGGAGTCGAGATGAGCAGTTCTTC
TRBV30,few,TRBD1,TRBJ1-2,CAGYRGQSYGYTF,TGTGCCGGATACAGGGGGCAAAGCTATGGCTACACCTTC
TRBV7-3,few,-,TRBJ1-1,CASSLYRDTEAFF,TGTGCCAGCAGCTTATACAGGGACACTGAAGCTTTCTTT
TRBV9,few,TRBD2,TRBJ2-1,CASSDRLAGGLAYNEQFF,TGTGCCAGCAGCGACCGACTAGCGGGGGGGCTAGCCTACAATGAGCAGTTCTTC
TRBV2,-,-,TRBJ2-1,CASSVPGVYNEQFF,TGTGCCAGCAGTGTCCCAGGTGTATACAATGAGCAGTTCTTC
TRBV7-3,few,-,TRBJ1-2,CASSPEGTDRYGYTF,TGTGCCAGCAGCCCCGAGGGTACGGATCGTTATGGCTACACCTTC
TRBV7-3,-,-,TRBJ2-1,CASSSPQGNEQFF,TGTGCCAGCAGCTCTCCACAGGGCAATGAGCAGTTCTTC
TRBV28,-,TRBD1,TRBJ2-2,CASSKSPTGVSGELFF,TGTGCCAGCAGTAAGTCCCCGACAGGGGTATCCGGGGAGCTGTTTTTT
TRBV5-1,-,-,TRBJ1-2,CASRATGKSSLYGYTF,TGCGCCAGCAGAGCGACAGGCAAATCCTCACTATATGGCTACACCTTC
TRBV10-2,-,-,TRBJ2-5,CASSQSGTQYF,TGCGCCAGCAGTCAATCCGGGACCCAGTACTTC
TRBV11-2,-,-,TRBJ1-2,CASSLVGRLYGYTF,TGTGCCAGCAGCTTAGTAGGCAGACTCTATGGCTACACCTTC
TRBV27,once,TRBD1,TRBJ1-1,CASRTGLNTEAFF,TGTGCCAGTCGGACAGGCCTTAACACTGAAGCTTTCTTT
TRBV7-7,few,TRBD1,TRBJ2-5,CASSLGTGEGETQYF,TGTGCTAGCAGCTTAGGGACAGGGGAAGGGGAGACCCAGTACTTC
TRBV10-3,-,TRBD2,TRBJ2-3,CAIAWVAGEDTQYF,TGTGCCATCGCATGGGTAGCGGGAGAAGATACGCAGTATTTT
TRBV6-1,medium-sized,-,TRBJ2-3,CASSARFSSGLTDTQYF,TGTGCCAGCAGTGCTAGGTTTAGTAGCGGTCTCACAGATACGCAGTATTTT
TRBV10-1,-,-,TRBJ2-7,CASTPNGEVSYEQYF,TGCGCCAGCACTCCGAATGGGGAGGTCTCCTACGAGCAGTACTTC
TRBV27,-,TRBD1,TRBJ2-1,CASSPGTGWNEQFF,TGTGCCAGCAGTCCGGGGACAGGGTGGAATGAGCAGTTCTTC
TRBV30,-,TRBD2,TRBJ2-4,CAWSGLARNIQYF,TGTGCCTGGAGTGGACTAGCACGGAACATTCAGTACTTC
TRBV29-1,-,TRBD1,TRBJ1-1,CSVAGRQGVPEAFF,TGCAGCGTTGCCGGTCGACAGGGGGTACCTGAAGCTTTCTTT
TRBV7-7,-,-,TRBJ2-2,CASSSDSFTGELFF,TGTGCTAGCAGCTCTGACTCCTTCACCGGGGAGCTGTTTTTT
TRBV7-9,once,TRBD1,TRBJ2-5,CASTLSDGQGLETQYF,TGTGCCAGCACCCTCTCCGACGGACAGGGCTTAGAGACCCAGTACTTC
TRBV28,few,-,TRBJ2-7,CASSDDGRFPYEQYF,TGTGCCAGCAGTGATGATGGCAGGTTCCCCTACGAGCAGTACTTC
TRBV10-3,-,-,TRBJ1-1,CAISDYKEAFF,TGTGCCATCAGTGATTACAAAGAAGCTTTCTTT
TRBV5-4,-,TRBD1,TRBJ2-2,CASRIRTGGGGGELFF,TGTGCCAGCCGAATCCGGACAGGTGGTGGTGGCGGGGAGCTGTTTTTT